These T cell receptor beta chains were read from a single sample in a study of CXCR3-negative and CXCR3-positive naive CD8 T cells. TCRdb reprocessed the 5' RACE reads, keeping one entry per CDR3 protein, no DNA. The table for this sample gives fewer than 60,000 distinct CDR3 sequences. The sample taken for sequencing was naive CXCR3- CD8+ T cells from blood. The receptor source for this set is a human donor in good health. Some clones in this sample may be carry-over from other donors' samples. Each CDR3 is given with its conserved first and last residue.

17	TRBV21-1	TRBJ1-5	CASSAPTDRDRDQPQHF
15	TRBV7-6	TRBJ2-7	CASSSSRDRGFEQYF
14	TRBV7-9	TRBJ2-7	CASSAAGRAYEQYF
12	TRBV29-1	TRBJ1-2	CSVSGAENGYTF
14	TRBV9	TRBJ2-3	CASSVPRTGNTQYF
13	TRBV6-4	TRBJ2-2	CASSDKNTGELFF
14	TRBV28	TRBJ2-7	CASSLGGSGYEQYF
15	TRBV9	TRBJ1-1	CASSPEQGANTEAFF
17	TRBV23-1	TRBJ2-7	CASSRLGLDREFYEQYF
12	TRBV9	TRBJ1-6	CASSVDYSPLHF
14	TRBV29-1	TRBJ2-4	CSVDGQGWENIQYF
17	TRBV7-2	TRBJ2-6	CASSLGGTYSGANVLTF
13	TRBV28	TRBJ2-1	CASSFGGVGEQFF
12	TRBV7-6	TRBJ1-1	CASSPGRLEASF
13	TRBV6-2/TRBV6-3	TRBJ2-1	CASSYQTENEQFF
15	TRBV6-5	TRBJ1-5	CASRPLEGEGQPQHF
16	TRBV15	TRBJ2-1	CATSTKLAGIFNEQFF
13	TRBV6-6	TRBJ1-2	CATYTGMGDGYTF
13	TRBV29-1	TRBJ2-7	CSVDSGQGYEQYF
18	TRBV14	TRBJ2-5	CASSQDARNRDRGETQYF
13	TRBV6-1	TRBJ2-7	CASSEWRTYEQYF
17	TRBV3-1	TRBJ1-1	CASSQVSRAATNTEAFF
13	TRBV6-2/TRBV6-3	TRBJ2-3	CASRGTVTDTQYF
16	TRBV7-3	TRBJ2-1	CASSLMGTVSYNEQFF
14	TRBV28	TRBJ2-7	CASATGRSSYEQYF
17	TRBV14	TRBJ2-5	CASSQDIAGGVEETQYF
16	TRBV3-1	TRBJ2-7	CASSQDRSASSYEQYF
15	TRBV29-1	TRBJ2-2	CSADAGGQNTGELFF
15	TRBV20-1	TRBJ2-7	CSARVVGGRSYEQYF